This record covers a single T cell receptor (beta chain). Assay used: immunoSEQ multiplex PCR; TCRdb lists only in-frame clones, some missing. The sample consists of 200,000 to 250,000 clones, approximately 84% of them appearing once. This record belongs to a study of blood T cell repertoires in COVID-19. The CDR3 has 12 residues. The germline V gene has CDR1 SNHLY and CDR2 FYNNEI. The V and J ends lost 6 bases and 5 bases, in that order; junction bases with no gene match: 4. Sequencing used peripheral blood. The sequence came from a woman between 50 and 59 years old with active or convalescent COVID-19. The V and J genes are TRBV2 and TRBJ2-7, with 7 bases aligning to TRBD1. In DNA form, the CDR3 reads TGTGCCAGCAGGCGTCAGGGGGACGAGCAGTACTTC. This sequence encodes CASRRQGDEQYF. Drawing the rest from reference TRBV2 and TRBJ2-7, the complete variable domain is EPEVTQTPSHQVTQMGQEVILRCVPISNHLYFYWYRQILGQKVEFLVSFYNNEISEKSEIFDDQFSVERPDGSNFTLKIRSTKLEDSAMYFCASRRQGDEQYFGPGTRLTVT.